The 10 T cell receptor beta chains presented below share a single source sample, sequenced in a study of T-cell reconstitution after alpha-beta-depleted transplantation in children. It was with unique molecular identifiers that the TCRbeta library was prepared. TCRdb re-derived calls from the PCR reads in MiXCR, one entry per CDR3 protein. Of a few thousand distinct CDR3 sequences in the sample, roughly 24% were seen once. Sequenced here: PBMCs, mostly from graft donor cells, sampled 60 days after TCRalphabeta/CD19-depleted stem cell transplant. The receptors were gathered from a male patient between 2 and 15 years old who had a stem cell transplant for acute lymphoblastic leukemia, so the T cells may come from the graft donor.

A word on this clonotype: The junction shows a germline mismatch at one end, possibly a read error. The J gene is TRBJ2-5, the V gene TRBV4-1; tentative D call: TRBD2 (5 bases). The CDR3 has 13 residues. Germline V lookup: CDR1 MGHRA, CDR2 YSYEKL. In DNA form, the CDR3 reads TGTGCCATCAGCCCGGGGTGGTTAGAGACCCAGTACTTC. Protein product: CAISPGWLETQYF.

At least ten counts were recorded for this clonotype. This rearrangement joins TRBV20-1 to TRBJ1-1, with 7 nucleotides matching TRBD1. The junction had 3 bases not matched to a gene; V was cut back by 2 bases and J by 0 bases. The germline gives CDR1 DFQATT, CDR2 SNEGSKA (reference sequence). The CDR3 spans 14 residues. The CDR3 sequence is CSARQGGMNTEAFF. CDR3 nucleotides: TGCAGTGCTAGACAGGGGGGGATGAACACTGAAGCTTTCTTT.

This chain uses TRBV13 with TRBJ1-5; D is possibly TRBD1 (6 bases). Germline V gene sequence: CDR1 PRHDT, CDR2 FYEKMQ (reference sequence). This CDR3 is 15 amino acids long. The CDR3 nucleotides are TGTCCCCGCTGCTTGGGGGGCAGGGTCGGGCAGCCCCAGCATTTT. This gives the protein CPRCLGGRVGQPQHF. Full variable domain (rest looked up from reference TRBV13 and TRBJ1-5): AAGVIQSPRHLIKEKRETATLKCYPIPRHDTVYWYQQGPGQDPQFLISFYEKMQSDKGSIPDRFSAQQFSDYHSELNMSSLELGDSALYFCPRCLGGRVGQPQHFGDGTRLSIL.

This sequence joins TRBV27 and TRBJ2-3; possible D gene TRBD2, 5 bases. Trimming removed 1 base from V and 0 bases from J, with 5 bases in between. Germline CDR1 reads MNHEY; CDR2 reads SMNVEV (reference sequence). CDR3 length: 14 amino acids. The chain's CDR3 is CASSLWESTDTQYF. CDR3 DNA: TGTGCCAGCAGTTTATGGGAGAGCACAGATACGCAGTATTTT.

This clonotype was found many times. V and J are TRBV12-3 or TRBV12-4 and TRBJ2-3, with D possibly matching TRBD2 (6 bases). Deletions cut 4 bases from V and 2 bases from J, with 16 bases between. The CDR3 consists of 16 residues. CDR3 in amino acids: CASSSTTSPSTDTQYF. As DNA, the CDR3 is TGTGCCAGCAGTTCCACTACTAGCCCTTCCACAGATACGCAGTATTTT.

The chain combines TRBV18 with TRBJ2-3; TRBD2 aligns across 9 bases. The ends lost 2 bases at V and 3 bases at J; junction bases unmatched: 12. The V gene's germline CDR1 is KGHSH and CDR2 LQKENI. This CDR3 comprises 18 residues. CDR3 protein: CASSPLVAGESPTDTQYF. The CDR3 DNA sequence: TGTGCCAGCTCACCATTAGTAGCGGGGGAAAGTCCGACAGATACGCAGTATTTT.

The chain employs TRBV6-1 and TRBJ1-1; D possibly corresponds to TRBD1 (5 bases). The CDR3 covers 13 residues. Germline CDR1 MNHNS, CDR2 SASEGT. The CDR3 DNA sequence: TGTTCTAGCAGTGAAGGGGACCTTAATGAAGCTTTCTTT. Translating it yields CSSSEGDLNEAFF.

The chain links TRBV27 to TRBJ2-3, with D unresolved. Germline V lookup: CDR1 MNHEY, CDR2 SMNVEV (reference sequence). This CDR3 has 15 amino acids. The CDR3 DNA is TGTGGGACCAGTTATTTCCGCCGGGGCACAGATACGCAGTATTTT. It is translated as CGTSYFRRGTDTQYF.

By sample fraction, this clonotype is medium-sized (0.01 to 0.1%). Here the CDR3 DNA reads TGTGCCAGCAGCCAAGAGGGACGGTACAATGAGCAGTTCTTC. It codes for CASSQEGRYNEQFF. The chain couples TRBV4-2 to TRBJ2-1; either TRBD1 or TRBD2 may supply D (5 bases each). Germline assignment: CDR1 LGHNA and CDR2 YNFKEQ. Trimming pared 0 bases from V and 4 bases from J, leaving 7 bases between. The CDR3 totals 14 residues.

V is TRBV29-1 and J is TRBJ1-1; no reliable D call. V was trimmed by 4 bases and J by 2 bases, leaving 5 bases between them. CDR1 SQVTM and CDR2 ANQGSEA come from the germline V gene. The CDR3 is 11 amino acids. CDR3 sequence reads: CSVGHNTEAFF. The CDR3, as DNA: TGCAGCGTTGGCCACAACACTGAAGCTTTCTTT. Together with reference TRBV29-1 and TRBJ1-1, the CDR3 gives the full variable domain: SAVISQKPSRDICQRGTSLTIQCQVDSQVTMMFWYRQQPGQSLTLIATANQGSEATYESGFVIDKFPISRPNLTFSTLTVSNMSPEDSSIYLCSVGHNTEAFFGQGTRLTVV.